The clone carrying this T cell receptor (beta chain) was seen a handful of times. This entry comes from a study of PD-L1 blockade in urothelial cancer. Overall study: The authors examined blood 3 weeks (second dose) and 6 weeks after treatment start.

CDR1 SNHLY and CDR2 FYNNEI come from the germline V gene. The germline V and J ends were trimmed by 3 bases and 5 bases, with 10 bases remaining between them. The CDR3 sequence is 14 residues long. The repertoire was sequenced with immunoSEQ multiplex PCR; TCRdb's copy has only in-frame clones and lacks some. This table has 44,000 or so clones, around 80% appearing once. Patients had urothelial carcinoma that was locally advanced or metastatic. This TCR was recovered from a man between 65 and 79 years old with urothelial cancer. This material consisted of PBMCs, taken around atezolizumab (anti-PD-L1) treatment. The genes are TRBV2 and TRBJ2-2, with a possible D match to TRBD1 (6 bases). CDR3 nucleotide sequence: TGTGCCAGCAGTGATGCCAGGGGTACCGGGGAGCTGTTTTTT. Protein product: CASSDARGTGELFF.